Shown below are 5 T cell receptor beta chains from a single sample sequenced in a study of blood T cells in healthy people across ages. PCR was performed a second time for roughly 6 to 12 cycles using a sample-barcoded 5' primer and a J-beta primer mix. MiXCR, run by TCRdb on the 5' RACE reads, gives a single entry per CDR3 protein. Among 1.8 million or so distinct CDR3 sequences, 39% were seen once, and the ten largest hold 20% to 25%. The sequenced sample was blood. The receptors here all came from a human donor in good health.

The rearrangement links TRBV7-2 to TRBJ1-2; no reliable D call. V shed 0 bases and J shed 6 bases, with 11 bases lying between them. CDR1 SGHTA and CDR2 FQGNSA come from the germline V gene. The length of the CDR3 is 14 residues. The CDR3 here is CASSLALWENGYTF. In DNA form, the CDR3 reads TGTGCCAGCAGCTTAGCTCTGTGGGAGAATGGCTACACCTTC.

In its sample, this clonotype was seen a few times. This chain connects TRBV6-2 or TRBV6-3 to TRBJ2-7; 12 positions agree with TRBD2. After removal of 3 bases from V and 2 bases from J, the junction contained 17 bases not matched to a gene. The CDR3 covers 20 residues. Germline assignment: CDR1 MNHEY and CDR2 SVGEGT. The CDR3 coding sequence is TGTGCCAGCAGTTATTCCGAGCTTACTAGCGGGAGGACAGATGCCTACGAGCAGTACTTC. Amino acid sequence: CASSYSELTSGRTDAYEQYF.

The rearrangement links TRBV13 to TRBJ2-3; 7 positions agree with TRBD1. The CDR3 runs to 15 residues. The J segment lost 3 bases and the V segment lost 4 bases, leaving 7 bases of the junction unmatched. The V gene's germline CDR1 is PRHDT and CDR2 FYEKMQ (reference sequence). CDR3 region: CASSSVRTGTDTQYF. CDR3 DNA: TGTGCCAGCAGCTCCGTCCGGACAGGTACAGATACGCAGTATTTT.

The chain carries TRBV5-1 and TRBJ2-1; D is tentatively TRBD1 or TRBD2 (5 bases each). From germline, CDR1 is SGHRS and CDR2 YFSETQ. Trimming took off 7 bases at V and 5 bases at J, with 13 bases between the two ends. CDR3 length: 13 residues. The CDR3: CASRDQPNNEQFF. CDR3 nucleotides: TGCGCCAGCCGGGACCAGCCCAACAATGAGCAGTTCTTC.

This clonotype was counted between two and nine times. The chain links TRBV7-2 to TRBJ2-2; 8 bases align to TRBD2. Germline CDR1 is SGHTA and CDR2 is FQGNSA. V shed 5 bases and J 4 bases; nucleotides not matched to a gene: 6. The CDR3 totals 15 residues. The CDR3 sequence is CASSKPGGPTGELFF. In DNA form, the CDR3 reads TGTGCCAGCAGCAAACCGGGGGGGCCCACCGGGGAGCTGTTTTTT.